Listed here are 9 T cell receptor beta chains from one sample, sequenced in a study of cytomegalovirus exposure and HLA in healthy donors. With 60 Vbeta and 13 Jbeta primers, the PCR was carried out. Sequenced by immunoSEQ multiplex PCR; TCRdb stores in-frame clones only, minus some. This table has 110,000 to 150,000 clones, around 84% appearing once. The source material was PBMCs. These receptors came from a boy between 2 and 10 years old in good health and CMV-seronegative.

This sequence joins TRBV29-1 and TRBJ2-7; 11 bases are shared with TRBD2. Germline trimming cut 7 bases from V and 4 bases from J; bases unmatched to any gene: 9. This CDR3 region has 14 residues. Germline V lookup: CDR1 SQVTM, CDR2 ANQGSEA. Here the CDR3 reads CSAKVIAGGYEQYF. For the CDR3, the DNA is TGCAGCGCCAAAGTCATAGCGGGAGGGTACGAGCAGTACTTC.

The chain combines TRBV5-5 with TRBJ1-1; possible D gene TRBD1, 6 bases. V gave up 3 bases and J gave up 5 bases, with 14 bases separating them. In germline, CDR1 is SGHKS, CDR2 YYEKEE (reference sequence). The CDR3 extends over 14 amino acids. The CDR3 DNA is TGTGCCAGCAGCTGGGGACAACAAAGGACTGAAGCTTTCTTT. This sequence encodes CASSWGQQRTEAFF.

J is TRBJ1-1 and V is TRBV7-3; a weak D match, TRBD1 (5 bases). The length of the CDR3 is 16 residues. Germline V gives CDR1 SGHTA, CDR2 FQGTGA. With 5 bases removed from V and 1 base from J, the gap between germline ends came to 17 bases. The CDR3 is CASSQNAPTANTEAFF. The DNA of the CDR3 is TGTGCCAGCAGCCAGAACGCCCCGACAGCGAACACTGAAGCTTTCTTT.

The chain links TRBV10-3 to TRBJ2-2, with a weak D call TRBD1 (6 bases). With 6 bases removed from V and 3 bases from J, the gap between germline ends came to 8 bases. The CDR3 is 13 residues long. CDR1 ENHRY and CDR2 SYGVKD come from the germline V gene. This CDR3 reads CAIRRQDTGELFF. CDR3 coding DNA: TGTGCCATCAGACGACAGGACACCGGGGAGCTGTTTTTT.

The chain is built from TRBV14 and TRBJ2-7; possible D gene TRBD2, 5 bases. CDR1 SGHDN and CDR2 FVKESK come from the germline V gene. V was shortened by 4 bases and J by 4 bases, with 11 bases between the two germline ends. This CDR3 is 13 amino acids long. DNA of the CDR3: TGTGCCAGCAGCCCCCGGGAATGGTACGAGCAGTACTTC. Amino acid sequence: CASSPREWYEQYF.

This chain's CDR3 is CASSLRGGGRAQDTQYF. CDR3 coding DNA: TGTGCCAGCAGCTTACGGGGGGGCGGGAGGGCCCAAGATACGCAGTATTTT. The J gene is TRBJ2-3, the V gene TRBV7-8, with 9 bases lining up with TRBD2. Germline V gene lookup returns CDR1 SGHVS and CDR2 FQNEAQ. J lost 5 bases, V lost 2 bases, and 11 bases had no gene match. The CDR3 consists of 17 residues. Combining the CDR3 with reference TRBV7-8 and TRBJ2-3 gives the whole variable domain GAGVSQSPRYKVAKRGQDVALRCDPISGHVSLFWYQQALGQGPEFLTYFQNEAQLDKSGLPSDRFFAERPEGSVSTLKIQRTQQEDSAVYLCASSLRGGGRAQDTQYFGPGTRLTVL.

This chain connects TRBV14 to TRBJ1-1; 9 nucleotides agree with TRBD1. This CDR3 has 14 amino acids. Germline V gene sequence: CDR1 SGHDN, CDR2 FVKESK. Trimming removed 5 bases from V and 7 bases from J; junction bases left unmatched: 8. This CDR3 reads CASSSRDRAFEAFF. The CDR3 coding sequence is TGTGCCAGCAGCTCCCGGGACAGGGCCTTTGAAGCTTTCTTT.

Only one count was recorded for this clone. This CDR3 is CASSSPAGVGDNEQFF. The CDR3 bases are TGTGCCAGTAGTAGCCCAGCGGGAGTGGGAGACAATGAGCAGTTCTTC. The J gene is TRBJ2-1, the V gene TRBV19, with 8 bases fitting TRBD2. The V gene's germline CDR1 is LNHDA and CDR2 SQIVND (reference sequence). The V segment lost 4 bases and the J segment 5 bases; nucleotides outside the gene matches: 10. The CDR3 runs 16 residues.

The chain joins TRBV6-5 to TRBJ2-7; 7 bases fit TRBD1. The CDR3 is 14 residues long. Germline V gene data show CDR1 as MNHEY and CDR2 as SVGAGI. The junction had 7 bases not matched to a gene; V was cut back by 5 bases and J by 3 bases. CDR3 nucleotides: TGTGCCAGCAGTAAGGGGGCCGGGAACTACGAGCAGTACTTC. Its translation is CASSKGAGNYEQYF.